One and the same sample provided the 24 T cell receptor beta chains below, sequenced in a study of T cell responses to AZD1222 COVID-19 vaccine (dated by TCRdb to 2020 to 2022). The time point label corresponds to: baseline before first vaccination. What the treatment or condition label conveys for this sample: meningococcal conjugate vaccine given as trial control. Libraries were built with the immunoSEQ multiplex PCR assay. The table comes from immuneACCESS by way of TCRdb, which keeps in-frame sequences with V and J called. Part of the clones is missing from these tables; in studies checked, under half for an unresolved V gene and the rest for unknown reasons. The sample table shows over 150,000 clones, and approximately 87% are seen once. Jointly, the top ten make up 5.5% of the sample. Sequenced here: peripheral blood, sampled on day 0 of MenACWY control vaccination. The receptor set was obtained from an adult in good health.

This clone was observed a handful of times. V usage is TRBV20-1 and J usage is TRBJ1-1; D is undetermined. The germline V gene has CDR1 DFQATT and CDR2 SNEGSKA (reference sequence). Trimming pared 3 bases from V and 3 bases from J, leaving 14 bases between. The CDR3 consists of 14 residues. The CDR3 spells CSASQDIRDTEAFF. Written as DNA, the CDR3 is TGCAGTGCTAGTCAAGACATTAGGGACACTGAAGCTTTCTTT.

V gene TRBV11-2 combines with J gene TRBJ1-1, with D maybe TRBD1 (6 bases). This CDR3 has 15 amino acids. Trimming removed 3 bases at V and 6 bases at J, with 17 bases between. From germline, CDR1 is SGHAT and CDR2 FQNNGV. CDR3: CASSLLQGRKAEAFF. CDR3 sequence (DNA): TGTGCCAGCAGCTTGCTACAGGGAAGGAAGGCTGAAGCTTTCTTT.

This CDR3 reads CASSLTGATGELFF. As DNA, the CDR3 is TGCGCCAGCAGCTTGACAGGAGCCACCGGGGAGCTGTTTTTT. The gene calls are TRBV5-1 and TRBJ2-2; D is possibly TRBD1 (5 bases). CDR1 SGHRS and CDR2 YFSETQ come from the germline V gene. The CDR3 contains 14 residues. V was shortened by 1 base and J by 4 bases, with 8 bases between the two germline ends.

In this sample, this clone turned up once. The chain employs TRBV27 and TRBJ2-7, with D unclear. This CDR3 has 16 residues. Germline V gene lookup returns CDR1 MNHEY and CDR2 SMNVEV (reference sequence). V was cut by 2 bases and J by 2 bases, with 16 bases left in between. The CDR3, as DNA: TGTGCCAGCAGTTTAAATGGGCGGCTCTCAGCCTACGAGCAGTACGTC. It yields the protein CASSLNGRLSAYEQYV.

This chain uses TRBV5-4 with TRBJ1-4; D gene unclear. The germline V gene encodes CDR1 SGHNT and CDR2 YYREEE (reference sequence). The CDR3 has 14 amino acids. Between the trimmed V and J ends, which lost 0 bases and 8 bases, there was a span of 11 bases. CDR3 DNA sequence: TGTGCCAGCAGCTTGGACCGGGCGCAAGAAAAACTGTTTTTT. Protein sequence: CASSLDRAQEKLFF.

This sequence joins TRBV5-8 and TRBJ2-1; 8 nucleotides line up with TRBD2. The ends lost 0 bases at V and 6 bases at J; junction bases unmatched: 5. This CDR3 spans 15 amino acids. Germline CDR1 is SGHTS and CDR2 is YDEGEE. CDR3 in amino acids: CASSLAGLAGNEQFF. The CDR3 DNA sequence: TGTGCCAGCAGCTTGGCCGGACTAGCCGGCAATGAGCAGTTCTTC.

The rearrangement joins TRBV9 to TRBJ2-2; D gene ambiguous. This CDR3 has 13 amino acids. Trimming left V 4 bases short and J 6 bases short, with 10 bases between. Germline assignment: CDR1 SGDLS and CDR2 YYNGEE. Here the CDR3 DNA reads TGTGCCAGCAGCCTCCAAGTGCCCGGGGAGCTGTTTTTT. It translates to CASSLQVPGELFF.

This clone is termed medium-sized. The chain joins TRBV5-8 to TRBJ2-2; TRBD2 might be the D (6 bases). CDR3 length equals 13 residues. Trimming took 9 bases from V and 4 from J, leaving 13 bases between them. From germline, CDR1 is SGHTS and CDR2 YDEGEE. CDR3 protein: CAKSGRSTGELFF. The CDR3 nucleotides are TGTGCCAAGTCCGGGAGAAGCACCGGGGAGCTGTTTTTT. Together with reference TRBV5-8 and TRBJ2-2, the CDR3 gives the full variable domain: EAGVTQSPTHLIKTRGQQATLRCSPISGHTSVYWYQQALGLGLQFLLWYDEGEERNRGNFPPRFSGRQFPNYSSELNVNALELEDSALYLCAKSGRSTGELFFGEGSRLTVL.

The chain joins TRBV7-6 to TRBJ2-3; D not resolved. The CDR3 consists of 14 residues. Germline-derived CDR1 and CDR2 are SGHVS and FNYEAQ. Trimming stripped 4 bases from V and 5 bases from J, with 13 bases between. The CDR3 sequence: CASSSTTTKDTQYF. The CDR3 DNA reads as TGTGCCAGCAGCTCCACCACTACCAAAGATACGCAGTATTTT.

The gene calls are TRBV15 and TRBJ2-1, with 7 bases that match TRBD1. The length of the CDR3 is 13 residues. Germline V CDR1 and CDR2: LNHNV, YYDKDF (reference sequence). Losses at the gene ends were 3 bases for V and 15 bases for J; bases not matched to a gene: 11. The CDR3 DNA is TGTGCCACCAGCAGTTACAGGGGAAGTTTCGGGTTCTTC. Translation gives CATSSYRGSFGFF. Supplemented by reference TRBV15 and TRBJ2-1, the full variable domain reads DAMVIQNPRYQVTQFGKPVTLSCSQTLNHNVMYWYQQKSSQAPKLLFHYYDKDFNNEADTPDNFQSRRPNTSFCFLDIRSPGLGDTAMYLCATSSYRGSFGFFGPGTRLTVL.

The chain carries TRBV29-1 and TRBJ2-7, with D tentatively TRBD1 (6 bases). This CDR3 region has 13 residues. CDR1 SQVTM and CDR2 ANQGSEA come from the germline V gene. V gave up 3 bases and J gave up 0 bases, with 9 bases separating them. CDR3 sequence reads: CSVDAGASYEQYF. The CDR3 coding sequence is TGCAGCGTTGACGCAGGGGCCTCCTACGAGCAGTACTTC.

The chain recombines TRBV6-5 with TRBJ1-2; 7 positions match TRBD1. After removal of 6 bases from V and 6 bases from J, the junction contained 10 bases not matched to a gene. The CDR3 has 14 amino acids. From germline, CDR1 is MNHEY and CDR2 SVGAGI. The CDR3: CASSLTGSLHGYTF. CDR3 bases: TGTGCCAGCAGCTTGACAGGGTCTTTACATGGCTACACCTTC.

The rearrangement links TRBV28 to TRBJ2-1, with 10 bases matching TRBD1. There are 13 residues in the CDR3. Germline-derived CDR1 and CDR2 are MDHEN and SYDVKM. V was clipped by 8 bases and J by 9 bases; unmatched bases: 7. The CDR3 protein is CASRDRGTGEQFF. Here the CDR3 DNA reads TGTGCCAGCCGGGACAGGGGAACAGGTGAGCAGTTCTTC.

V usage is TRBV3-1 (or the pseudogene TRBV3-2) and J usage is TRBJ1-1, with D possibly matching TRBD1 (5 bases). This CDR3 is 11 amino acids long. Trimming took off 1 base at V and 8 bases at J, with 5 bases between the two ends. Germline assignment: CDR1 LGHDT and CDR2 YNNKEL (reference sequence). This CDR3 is CASSQGGEAFF. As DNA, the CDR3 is TGTGCCAGCAGCCAAGGGGGCGAAGCTTTCTTT.

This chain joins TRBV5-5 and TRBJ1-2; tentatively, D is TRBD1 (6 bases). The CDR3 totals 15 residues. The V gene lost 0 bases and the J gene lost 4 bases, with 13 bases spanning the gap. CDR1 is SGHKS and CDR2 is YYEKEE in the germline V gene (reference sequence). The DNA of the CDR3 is TGTGCCAGCAGCTTGGATCACAGGGTGGCCTATGGCTACACCTTC. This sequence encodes CASSLDHRVAYGYTF.

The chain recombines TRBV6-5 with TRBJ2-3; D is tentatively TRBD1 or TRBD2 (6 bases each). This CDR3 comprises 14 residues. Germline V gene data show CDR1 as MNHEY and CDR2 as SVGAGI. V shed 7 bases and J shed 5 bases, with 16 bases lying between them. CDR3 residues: CASTPLGGQDTQYF. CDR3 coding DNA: TGTGCCAGCACCCCCCTCGGGGGACAAGATACGCAGTATTTT.

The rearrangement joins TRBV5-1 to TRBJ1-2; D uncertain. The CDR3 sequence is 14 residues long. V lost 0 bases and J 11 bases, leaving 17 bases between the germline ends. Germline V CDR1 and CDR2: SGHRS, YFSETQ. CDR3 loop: CASSLDRTYTGYTF. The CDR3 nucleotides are TGCGCCAGCAGCTTGGACCGGACCTATACTGGGTACACCTTC.

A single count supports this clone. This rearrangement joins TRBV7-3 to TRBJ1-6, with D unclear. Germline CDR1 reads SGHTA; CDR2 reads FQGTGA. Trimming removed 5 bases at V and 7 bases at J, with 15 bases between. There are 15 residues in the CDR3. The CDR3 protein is CASSPRGSGNSPLHF. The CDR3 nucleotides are TGTGCCAGCAGCCCACGGGGATCAGGCAATTCACCCCTCCACTTT.

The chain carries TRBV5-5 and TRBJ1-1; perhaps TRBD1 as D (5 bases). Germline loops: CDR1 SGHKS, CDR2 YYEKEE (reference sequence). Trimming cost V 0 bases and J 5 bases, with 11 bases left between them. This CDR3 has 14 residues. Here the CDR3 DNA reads TGTGCCAGCAGCTTGGAGGCCAGGGCAACTGAAGCTTTCTTT. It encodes CASSLEARATEAFF.

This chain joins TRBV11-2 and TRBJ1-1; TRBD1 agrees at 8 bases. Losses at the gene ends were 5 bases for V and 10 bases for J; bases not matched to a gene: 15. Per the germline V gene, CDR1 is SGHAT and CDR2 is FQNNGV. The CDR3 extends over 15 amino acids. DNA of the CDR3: TGTGCCAGCAGCCCCAGCTCCCAGGGGGCGGGAGGAGCTTTCTTT. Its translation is CASSPSSQGAGGAFF. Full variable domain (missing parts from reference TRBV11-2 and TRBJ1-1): EAGVAQSPRYKIIEKRQSVAFWCNPISGHATLYWYQQILGQGPKLLIQFQNNGVVDDSQLPKDRFSAERLKGVDSTLKIQPAKLEDSAVYLCASSPSSQGAGGAFFGQGTRLTVV.

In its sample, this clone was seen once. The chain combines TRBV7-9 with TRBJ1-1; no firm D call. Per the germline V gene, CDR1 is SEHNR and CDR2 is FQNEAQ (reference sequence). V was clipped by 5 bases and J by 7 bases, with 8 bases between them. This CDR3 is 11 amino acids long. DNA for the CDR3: TGTGCCAGCAGCCGAGATTTTGAAGCTTTCTTT. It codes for CASSRDFEAFF.

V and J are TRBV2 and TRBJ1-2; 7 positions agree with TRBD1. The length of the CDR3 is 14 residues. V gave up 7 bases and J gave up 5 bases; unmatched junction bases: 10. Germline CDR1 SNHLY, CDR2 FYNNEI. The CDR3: CASKDRTTLYGYTF. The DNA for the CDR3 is TGTGCCAGCAAGGACAGGACCACCCTTTATGGCTACACCTTC. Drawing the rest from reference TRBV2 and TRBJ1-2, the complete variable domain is EPEVTQTPSHQVTQMGQEVILRCVPISNHLYFYWYRQILGQKVEFLVSFYNNEISEKSEIFDDQFSVERPDGSNFTLKIRSTKLEDSAMYFCASKDRTTLYGYTFGSGTRLTVV.

CDR3 in DNA: TGTGCCAGCAGCCAAGGGGACAGGAAGAACACTGAAGCTTTCTTT. Residues: CASSQGDRKNTEAFF. This rearrangement joins TRBV3-1 (or the pseudogene TRBV3-2) to TRBJ1-1; TRBD1 agrees at 8 bases. The CDR3 extends over 15 amino acids. Unmatched junction bases numbered 2, after V lost 1 base and J lost 1 base. Germline lookup yields CDR1 LGHDT and CDR2 YNNKEL (reference sequence).

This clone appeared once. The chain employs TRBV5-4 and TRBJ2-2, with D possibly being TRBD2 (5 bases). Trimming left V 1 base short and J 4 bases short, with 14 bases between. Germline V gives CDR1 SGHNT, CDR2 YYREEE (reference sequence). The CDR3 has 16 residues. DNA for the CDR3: TGTGCCAGCAGCTTGATGAGCGGAGTGGCCACCGGGGAGCTGTTTTTT. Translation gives CASSLMSGVATGELFF.